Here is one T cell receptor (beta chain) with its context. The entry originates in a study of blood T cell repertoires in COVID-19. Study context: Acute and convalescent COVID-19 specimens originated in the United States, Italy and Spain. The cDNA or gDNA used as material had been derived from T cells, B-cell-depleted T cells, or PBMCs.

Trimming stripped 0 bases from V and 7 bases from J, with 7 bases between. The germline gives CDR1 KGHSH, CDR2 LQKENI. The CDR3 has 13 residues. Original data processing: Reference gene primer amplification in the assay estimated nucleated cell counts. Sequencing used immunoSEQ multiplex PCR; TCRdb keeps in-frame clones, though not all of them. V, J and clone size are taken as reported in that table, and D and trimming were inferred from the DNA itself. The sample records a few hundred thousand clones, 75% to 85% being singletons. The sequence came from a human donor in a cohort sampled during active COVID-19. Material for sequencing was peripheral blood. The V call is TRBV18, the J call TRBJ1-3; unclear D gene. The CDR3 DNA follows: TGTGCCAGCTCACCACCGTCTCTCAACACCATATATTTT. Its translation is CASSPPSLNTIYF.